Below, one T cell receptor (beta chain) is given with its context. Its cognate antigen is unknown. These data belong to a study of T cells in narcolepsy. Study at large: Healthy controls were enrolled alongside patients with narcolepsy type 1 or type 2.

The CDR3 runs to 15 residues. Trimming pared 5 bases from V and 3 bases from J, leaving 16 bases between. The germline V gene has CDR1 SEHNR and CDR2 FQNEAQ (reference sequence). Study-wide findings and caveats: In some patient and control memory CD4+ samples, autoreactive clones were absent. Reportedly, autoreactive clonotypes were serially detected in patients' blood but not controls'. Comparing one patient's CSF and blood CD4+ clonotypes highlighted HCRT- and TRIB2-specific autoreactive clonotypes.

TCRdb's copy holds only in-frame clones and misses some; the assay was immunoSEQ multiplex PCR. This sample yields tens of thousands of clones, of which around 87% are seen a single time; around 0.86% belongs to the top ten. The sample taken for sequencing was CD45RA- memory CD4+ T cells from PBMCs. The chain has TRBV7-9 and TRBJ1-1; maybe TRBD1 (6 bases). The sequence was obtained from a human donor with narcolepsy. CDR3 bases: TGTGCCAGCAGCAAACGCAACAGGGCCGACACTGAAGCTTTCTTT. Encoded protein: CASSKRNRADTEAFF.